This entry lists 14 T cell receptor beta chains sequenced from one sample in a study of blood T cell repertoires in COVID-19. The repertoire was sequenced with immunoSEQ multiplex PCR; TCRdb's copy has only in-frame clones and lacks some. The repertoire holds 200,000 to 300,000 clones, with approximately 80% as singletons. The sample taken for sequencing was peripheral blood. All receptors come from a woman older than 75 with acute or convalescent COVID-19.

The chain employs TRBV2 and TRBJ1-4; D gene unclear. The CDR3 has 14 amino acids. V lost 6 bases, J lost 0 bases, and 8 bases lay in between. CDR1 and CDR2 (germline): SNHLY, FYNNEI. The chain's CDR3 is CASRRRATNEKLFF. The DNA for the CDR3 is TGTGCCAGCAGGAGGCGTGCAACTAATGAAAAACTGTTTTTT.

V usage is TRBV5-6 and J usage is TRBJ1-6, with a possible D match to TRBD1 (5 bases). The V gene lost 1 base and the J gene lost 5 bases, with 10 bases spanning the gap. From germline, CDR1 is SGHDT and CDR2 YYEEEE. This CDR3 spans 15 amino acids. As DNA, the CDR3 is TGTGCCAGCAGCTTGCAGGGAAGTAATAATTCACCCCTCCACTTT. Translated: CASSLQGSNNSPLHF.

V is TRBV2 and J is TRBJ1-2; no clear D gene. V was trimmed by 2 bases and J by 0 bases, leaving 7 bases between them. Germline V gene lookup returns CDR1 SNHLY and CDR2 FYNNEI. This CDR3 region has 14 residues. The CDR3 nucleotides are TGTGCCAGCAGTGAATGGAGAGCTAACTATGGCTACACCTTC. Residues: CASSEWRANYGYTF.

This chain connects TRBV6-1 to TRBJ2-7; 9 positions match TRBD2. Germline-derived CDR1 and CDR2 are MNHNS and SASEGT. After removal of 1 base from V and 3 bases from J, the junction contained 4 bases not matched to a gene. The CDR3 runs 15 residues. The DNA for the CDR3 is TGTGCCAGCAGTGAAGTCCTAGCGGGGTTCTACGAGCAGTACTTC. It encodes CASSEVLAGFYEQYF.

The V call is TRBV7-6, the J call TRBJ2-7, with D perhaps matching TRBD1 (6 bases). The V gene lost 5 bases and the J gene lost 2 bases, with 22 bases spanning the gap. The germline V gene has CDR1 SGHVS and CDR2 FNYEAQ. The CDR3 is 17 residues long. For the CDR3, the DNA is TGTGCCAGCAGCCCCCGCCCACAGGGTATAAGGACCTACGAGCAGTACTTC. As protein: CASSPRPQGIRTYEQYF.

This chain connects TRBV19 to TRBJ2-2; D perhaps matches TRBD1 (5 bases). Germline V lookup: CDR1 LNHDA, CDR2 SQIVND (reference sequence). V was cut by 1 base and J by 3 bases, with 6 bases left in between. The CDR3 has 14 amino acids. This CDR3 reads CASSIGQYTGELFF. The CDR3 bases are TGTGCCAGTAGTATAGGACAGTACACCGGGGAGCTGTTTTTT.

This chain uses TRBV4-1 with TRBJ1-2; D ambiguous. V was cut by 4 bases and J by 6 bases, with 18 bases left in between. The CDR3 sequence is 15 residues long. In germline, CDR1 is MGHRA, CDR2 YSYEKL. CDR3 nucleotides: TGCGCCAGCAGCCCGGCGGACTTGACAACTCATGGCTACACCTTC. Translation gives CASSPADLTTHGYTF.

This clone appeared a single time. Here the CDR3 reads CSVGRGLYGYTF. The CDR3, as DNA: TGCAGCGTGGGTAGGGGCCTCTATGGCTACACCTTC. The chain combines TRBV29-1 with TRBJ1-2, with D perhaps matching TRBD1 (5 bases). The CDR3 has 12 residues. From germline, CDR1 is SQVTM and CDR2 ANQGSEA. Trimming pared 6 bases from V and 4 bases from J, leaving 12 bases between.

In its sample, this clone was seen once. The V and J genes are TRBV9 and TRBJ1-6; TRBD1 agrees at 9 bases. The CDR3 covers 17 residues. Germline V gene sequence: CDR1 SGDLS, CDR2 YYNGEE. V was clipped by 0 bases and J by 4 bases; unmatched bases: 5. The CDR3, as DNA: TGTGCCAGCAGCGTAGGGGGGACAGGGACTTATAATTCACCCCTCCACTTT. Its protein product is CASSVGGTGTYNSPLHF.

CDR3 sequence: CASSLGSGGAYNEQFF. CDR3 nucleotides: TGTGCCAGCAGCTTAGGGAGCGGGGGGGCCTACAATGAGCAGTTCTTC. The gene calls are TRBV7-2 and TRBJ2-1; 10 bases align to TRBD2. CDR1 is SGHTA, CDR2 FQGNSA, per germline. This CDR3 is built from 16 residues. V gave up 1 base and J gave up 2 bases; unmatched junction bases: 2.

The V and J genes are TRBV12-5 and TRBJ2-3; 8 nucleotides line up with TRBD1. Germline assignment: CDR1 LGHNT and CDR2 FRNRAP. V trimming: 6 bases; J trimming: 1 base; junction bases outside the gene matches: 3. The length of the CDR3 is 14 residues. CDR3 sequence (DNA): TGTGCTAGTGGCCCGGACAGGGGCACAGATACGCAGTATTTT. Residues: CASGPDRGTDTQYF.

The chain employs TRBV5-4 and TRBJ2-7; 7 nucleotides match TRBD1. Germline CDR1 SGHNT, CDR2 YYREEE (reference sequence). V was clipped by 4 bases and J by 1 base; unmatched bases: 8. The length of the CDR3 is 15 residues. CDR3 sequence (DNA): TGTGCCAGCAGCCGCACCGGGACAGTGTCCTACGAGCAGTACTTC. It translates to CASSRTGTVSYEQYF.

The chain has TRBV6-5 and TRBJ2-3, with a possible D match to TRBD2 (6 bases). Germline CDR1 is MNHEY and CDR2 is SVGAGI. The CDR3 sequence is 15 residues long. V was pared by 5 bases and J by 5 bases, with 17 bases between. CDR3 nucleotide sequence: TGTGCCAGCAGTAAACCGGGACTGCCTATAGATACGCAGTATTTT. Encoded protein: CASSKPGLPIDTQYF.

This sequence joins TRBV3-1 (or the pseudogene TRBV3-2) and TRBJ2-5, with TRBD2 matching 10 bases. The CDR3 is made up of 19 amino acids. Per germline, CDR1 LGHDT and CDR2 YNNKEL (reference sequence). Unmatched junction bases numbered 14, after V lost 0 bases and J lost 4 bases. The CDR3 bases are TGTGCCAGCAGCCAAGATTGGATTGGGGGAGCGGGGGGGCGAGAGACCCAGTACTTC. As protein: CASSQDWIGGAGGRETQYF.